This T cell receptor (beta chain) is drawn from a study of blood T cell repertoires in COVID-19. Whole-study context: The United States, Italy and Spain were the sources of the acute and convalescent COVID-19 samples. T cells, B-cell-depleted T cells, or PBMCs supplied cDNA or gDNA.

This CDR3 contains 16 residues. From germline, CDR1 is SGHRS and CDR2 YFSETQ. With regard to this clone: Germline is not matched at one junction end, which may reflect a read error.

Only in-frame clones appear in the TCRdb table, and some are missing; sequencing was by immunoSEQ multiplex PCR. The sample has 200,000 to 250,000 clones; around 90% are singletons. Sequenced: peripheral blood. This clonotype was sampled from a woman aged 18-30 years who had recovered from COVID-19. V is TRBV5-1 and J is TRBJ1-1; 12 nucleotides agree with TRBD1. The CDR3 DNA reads TGCGCCAGCAGCCCGGGACAGGGGGCGGTGAAGACTGAAGCTTTCTTT. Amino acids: CASSPGQGAVKTEAFF.